This entry is about one T cell receptor beta chain. The antigen this receptor binds is unknown. No base quality values were provided; no much bigger clone lies one nucleotide off. TCR CDR3 regions were amplified from genomic DNA by multiplex PCR using the deep immunoSEQ assay. Extracted genomic DNA from each cell subset was spread evenly across all wells of several immunoSEQ 96-well plates, with each plate serving as a replicate. Each replicate PCR for sorted subsets received around 0.2 ug genomic DNA, equal to roughly 30,000 T cell genomes. Purified libraries were measured with a Qubit 3.0 fluorometer, size-checked on a Bioanalyzer 2100, and measured again with the KAPA Library Quantification kit. Every immunoSEQ 96-well plate was sequenced on a dedicated single-read 150-cycle Illumina NextSeq 550 flow cell. Per the source publication's procedure: Because the immunoSEQ output held only junctional sequences and lacked quality scores, the filtering could not match the filtering applied to full-length reads. To assign V/J genes and CDR3, sequences were annotated against IMGT germline references using PyIR, a Python wrapper for IgBLAST v1.9. Any read was removed if the V/J assignment was weak (E-value above 1e-6), the CDR3 was missing, or the read contained stop codons, out-of-frame junctions, or ambiguous translated residues. V3J clonotypes were defined as sequences sharing an identical inferred V gene, J gene, and CDR3 amino acid sequence. Percentage overlap between repertoires was calculated by dividing the number of shared unique clonotypes by the size of the smaller repertoire. RTK rarefaction, the Chao1 estimator, and Recon v2.1 estimates of unobserved clonotypes were used to assess repertoire richness. Generation probabilities were computed with OLGA for all TCRbeta clonotypes obtained by the gDNA method from several donors. Not all clones reach the TCRdb copy of this immuneACCESS table, which keeps in-frame sequences only. Checked studies attribute under half of the gap to unresolved V genes and leave the rest unexplained. V, J and clone size reflect that table, while D and trimming were determined from the DNA. The sample table records about 2.4 million clones; 93% of these occur just once. Approximately 0.36% of the sample is in the top ten clones.

The record originates from a study of shared clonotypes between healthy human individuals (dated by TCRdb to the early 2020s). Regarding the complete study: Three men and a couple of women, aged 18 to 49 years, made up the cohort. To estimate repertoire size and how much clonotype sharing occurs between individuals, the study deeply sequenced the blood TCR repertoires of roughly 5 healthy adults. To increase sequencing depth and limit assay-specific biases, different laboratories used diverse techniques to prepare libraries and sequence TCR repertoires. Leukapheresis yielded between about 0.94 and 10 billion PBMCs per donor. For each donor, three plates each were used for CD4 naive and CD4 memory, two plates were used for CD8 naive, and one plate was used for CD8 memory.

The donors were healthy, HIV-negative adults with no recently reported acute infections or vaccinations. All donors were Caucasian adults living in Nashville, Tennessee, USA. CD4+ T cells were enriched through magnetic negative selection, after which naive cells were positively selected on CD45RA and the remaining negative fraction served as the memory subset. Blood was obtained by leukapheresis, after which PBMCs were separated by Ficoll-Histopaque density gradient centrifugation and cryopreserved in liquid nitrogen vapor phase. Analytical flow cytometry was used to check the purity and quantity of every magnetically sorted T cell population. Genomic DNA was isolated from every sorted fraction and measured by UV absorbance on a Nanodrop 2000c. Taken from the germline V gene (reference sequence), the CDR1 and CDR2 loops are SEHNR and FQNEAQ. Including cysteine and phenylalanine, the CDR3 has 16 amino acids. Left in the record is the CDR3 DNA by itself, 48 bases read in frame from the first base. Trimming costs V 6 bases and J 1 base, and their ends lie 15 bases apart.

Here is what the overall study found, with its caveats: Estimated clonotype richness was generally larger for naive than for memory subsets. Incomplete sequencing was indicated by rarefaction of sorted-subset datasets, despite the large sequencing depth. When four donors were compared, the shared fraction of clonotypes was about 5% for naive CD4, roughly 3.3% for naive CD8, 2% to 2.5% for memory CD4, and around 0.4% for memory CD8. The genetic and exposure-history diversity represented was limited by the small number of donors. Based on pairwise subsampling, the degree of clonotype sharing among donors was expected to be affected by sequencing depth. Clonotypes shared by all four sorted-subset donors showed higher generation probabilities than non-shared clonotypes. Sampling was restricted to blood, and TCR repertoires in tissue are likely to differ from TCR repertoires in blood.

Sequencing was carried out using naive CD4+ T cells from PBMCs. The cell subset or site label corresponds to: CD45RA+ positively selected. The receptor's source is a man aged 18 to 29 in good health. Some clones in this sample may be carry-over from other donors' samples. The chain uses TRBV7-9 and TRBJ2-2, with the identity of the D gene unclear. The CDR3 corresponds to CASRSPSLQNTGELFF. The DNA sequence is given as TGTGCCAGCAGGTCCCCGAGTTTACAGAACACCGGGGAGCTGTTTTTT.